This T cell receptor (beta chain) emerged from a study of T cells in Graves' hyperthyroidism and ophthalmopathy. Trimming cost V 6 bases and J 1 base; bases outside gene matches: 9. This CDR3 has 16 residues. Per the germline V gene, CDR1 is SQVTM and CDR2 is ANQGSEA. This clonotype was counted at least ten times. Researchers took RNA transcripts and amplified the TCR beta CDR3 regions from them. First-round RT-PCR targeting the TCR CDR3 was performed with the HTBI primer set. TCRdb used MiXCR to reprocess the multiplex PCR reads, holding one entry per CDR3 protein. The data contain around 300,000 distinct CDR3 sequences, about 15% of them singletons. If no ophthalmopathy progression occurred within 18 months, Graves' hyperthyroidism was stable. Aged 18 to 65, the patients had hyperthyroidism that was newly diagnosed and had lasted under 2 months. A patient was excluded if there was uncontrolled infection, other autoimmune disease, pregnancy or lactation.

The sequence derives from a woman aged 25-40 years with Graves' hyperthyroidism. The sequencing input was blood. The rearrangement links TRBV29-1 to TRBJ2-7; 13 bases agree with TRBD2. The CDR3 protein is CSVAGLAGDRSYEQYF. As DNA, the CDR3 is TGCAGCGTCGCCGGACTAGCGGGAGACAGATCCTACGAGCAGTACTTC.